This TCR beta chain originates from a study of blood T cell repertoires in COVID-19 (dated by TCRdb to 2018 to 2021). Background on the whole study: Samples from collaborators originated in the United States, Italy and Spain and spanned both the acute and convalescent phases of COVID-19. Where available, HLA class I and class II types were obtained from metadata supplied by the sample provider rather than from assay-based typing. The repertoires were released in a freely available public database intended as a resource for research on the immune response to SARS-CoV-2. Samples were obtained from the ongoing ImmuneRACE study (first 160 participants) and from over 1,000 subjects provided by 6 global collaborators. The dataset comprised deeply sampled blood TCRbeta repertoires from subjects exposed to, actively infected with, or recovered from COVID-19. The prospective study material was composed of cDNA or gDNA derived from T cells, B-cell-depleted T cells, or PBMCs. The sample metadata nearly always contained a de-identified subject ID, COVID-19 status, age in years and sex.

Overall study outcomes, separate from this receptor: Clinical and demographic metadata were provided uncurated, with the amount varying by source and participant.

As to this clone: Its antigen is currently not known. The input lacks base qualities; no much larger clone sits a single base away.

Spanning cysteine to phenylalanine, the CDR3 consists of 15 amino acids. Only the CDR3 DNA stays, 45 bases, in frame from base 1. From a lookup of the germline V gene, CDR1 and CDR2 are SNHLY and FYNNEI. V drops 6 bases and J drops 3 bases, leaving 14 bases in between. TCRbeta CDR3 regions were amplified from genomic DNA using the immunoSEQ Assay, a bias-controlled multiplex PCR. The original pipeline was this. Within the assay, amplification of reference gene primers was used to estimate how many nucleated cells each sample contained. To quantify the absolute abundance of each unique TCRbeta CDR3 rearrangement, sequence reads were collapsed and filtered. For each sample, productive Simpson clonality was calculated by taking the square root of Simpson's diversity index across productive rearrangements. The table was pulled from immuneACCESS by TCRdb, which kept in-frame rearrangements only. Such tables lose some clones; where checked, under half of the loss comes from unresolved V genes, and the rest has no known cause. V, J and clone size are those of that table, while D and trimming were read from the DNA. The sample yields around 200,000 clones; 75% to 90% were counted once. Around 6.2% of the sample comes from the top ten.

Participants in the prospective study were aged 18 to 89 years, lived in under 30 United States geographic areas, and enrolled through a virtual design. In the prospective study, participants were assigned to cohorts based on the clinical history participants reported in a screening survey and a study questionnaire. For ImmuneRACE Cohort 3, a participant was defined as recovered based on two consecutive negative NP/OP PCR tests, clearance by a healthcare professional, or resolution of symptoms. In the prospective study, mobile phlebotomists collected whole blood, serum and a nasopharyngeal or oropharyngeal swab from each participant. Additional blood draws and questionnaires over a 2-month period could optionally be provided by prospective study participants. Blood samples from the prospective study were shipped frozen or at room temperature prior to DNA extraction.

This sequence was found in a man in his forties who had recovered from COVID-19. This receptor chain uses TRBV2 and TRBJ1-4; perhaps TRBD1 is the D gene, with 5 bases matching. What was sequenced was PBMCs or T cells enriched from blood (not recorded which). The DNA reads TGTGCCAGCAGATGGGGGAGGGCGGCTAATGAAAAACTGTTTTTT. This translates into CASRWGRAANEKLFF.